The entry that follows covers one T cell receptor (beta chain) sequence. No antigen is known for it. This entry comes from a study of graft-versus-host responses after intestinal transplantation. The CDR3 spans 17 residues. Germline CDR1 is SGHDN and CDR2 is FVKESK. The ends were cut back, 0 bases at V and 5 bases at J, with 19 bases in the middle. TCRdb keeps only in-frame clones here, not all; method: immunoSEQ multiplex PCR. The table shows 85,000 to 90,000 clones, with about 90% occurring only once. Broader study findings: Marrow from the recipient contained GvH clones, some of which had appeared first in ileum or blood.

The V call is TRBV14, the J call TRBJ1-2; D perhaps matches TRBD1 (5 bases). This clonotype was obtained from a human donor who received an intestinal transplant. Here the sequenced sample was unstimulated CD4+ T cells sorted from spleen or lymph node cells, taken before intestinal transplant. The CDR3 region has the DNA TGTGCCAGCAGCCAAGATTCTTCGTCAGGGTGGCGATATGGCTACACCTTC. It encodes CASSQDSSSGWRYGYTF.